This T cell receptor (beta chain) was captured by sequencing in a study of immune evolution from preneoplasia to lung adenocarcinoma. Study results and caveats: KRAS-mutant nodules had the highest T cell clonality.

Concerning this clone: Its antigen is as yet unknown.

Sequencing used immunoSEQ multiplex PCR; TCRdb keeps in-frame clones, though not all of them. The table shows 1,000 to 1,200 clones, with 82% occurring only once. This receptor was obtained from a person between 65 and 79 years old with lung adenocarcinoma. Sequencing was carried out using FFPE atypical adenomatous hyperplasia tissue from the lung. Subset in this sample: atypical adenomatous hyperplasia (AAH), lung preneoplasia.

This chain's CDR3 is CASSFREYGQPQHF. The DNA of the CDR3 is TGTGCCAGCAGTTTTCGGGAATACGGGCAGCCCCAGCATTTT. This chain links TRBV28 with TRBJ1-5; no clear D. The CDR3 loop spans 14 amino acids. Germline loops: CDR1 MDHEN, CDR2 SYDVKM. Trimming took off 3 bases at V and 7 bases at J, with 13 bases between the two ends.